Included here is one T cell receptor beta chain sequence, with context. As yet, its antigen is unknown. Specified time point: week 47, end of study. Each vaccine dose was 300 ug of mutant IDH1 20-mer peptide, with topical imiquimod. Some clones are missing from TCRdb's copy, which holds only in-frame ones; the method was immunoSEQ multiplex PCR. The table shows 40,000 to 50,000 clones, with approximately 80% occurring only once. This CDR3 region has 14 residues. Germline V gene sequence: CDR1 SGHRS, CDR2 YFSETQ. The V and J ends lost 6 bases and 4 bases, in that order; junction bases with no gene match: 7. The sample originates from a study of a mutant IDH1 vaccine in newly diagnosed glioma. Study details: The start of vaccination came 4-6 weeks after radiotherapy alone, or with temozolomide cycles.

Whole-study findings and limits: Vaccination induced immune responses in approximately 94% of patients.

This rearrangement joins TRBV5-1 to TRBJ1-2; 9 positions match TRBD1. The specimen was PBMCs, collected from a glioma patient whose treatment included an IDH1 peptide vaccine. This clonotype originated in a man younger than 30 with glioma. Some clones in this sample may be carry-over from other donors' samples. CDR3 coding DNA: TGCGCCAGCACTGCGGGACAGGGCAGCTATGGCTACACCTTC. This translates into CASTAGQGSYGYTF.